This passage covers 2 T cell receptor beta chains from one sample sequenced in a study of T cell clonality in common variable immunodeficiency. The assay was immunoSEQ multiplex PCR, and TCRdb's table has in-frame clones only and misses some. The sample presents fewer than 65,000 clones, none singletons. Material: peripheral blood mononuclear cells. The receptors derive from a person aged 18 to 70 in good health.

This clone was seen ten or more times. The read stops 3 residues short of the end of the CDR3; the missing end is completed from the germline J gene. The rearrangement joins TRBV6-1 to TRBJ1-2; D is unclear. This CDR3 spans 14 amino acids. Looked up from germline, CDR1 is MNHNS and CDR2 is SASEGT. The ends were cut back, 4 bases at V and 2 bases at J, with 11 bases in the middle. CDR3 in amino acids: CASSVQARNYGYTF. The CDR3 bases that were read are TGTGCCAGCAGTGTTCAGGCCAGGAACTATGGC.

This clone has a count of ten or more. The read comes to an end 3 residues before the CDR3 does, leaving the germline J gene to fill in the end. The chain carries TRBV7-9 and TRBJ1-4; D is unclear. Trimming cost V 1 base and J 3 bases, with 9 bases left between them. This CDR3 comprises 15 residues. Germline CDR1 and CDR2: SEHNR and FQNEAQ (reference sequence). Partial CDR3 DNA: TGTGCCAGCAGCTTAGACCCCGCGGCTAATGAAAAA. Translated: CASSLDPAANEK. The full-length CDR3 reads as CASSLDPAANEKLFF.